This T cell receptor (beta chain) is from a study of human T cells and chemical hapten exposure (dated by TCRdb to about 2021). Regarding the research as a whole: For sensitization, 2% DPC in acetone was applied to a 2 cm by 2 cm area of upper inner arm skin. Throughout the roughly 23-week study period, patients were also given weekly therapeutic DPC doses on the scalp. Libraries were pooled for sequencing, and variation in per-sample TCR yields was attributed mainly to small differences in library volumes within the pool. Twenty-nine alopecia patients gave blood for TCR sequencing at one to four time points (pre-sensitization, 2, 6 and 24 weeks). Most of the patients in the cohort were female, and the cohort covered alopecia areata with under or over 50% scalp involvement, alopecia totalis and alopecia universalis. The study tracked peripheral blood TCR repertoire changes in vivo during primary and secondary sensitization to the hapten diphenylcyclopropenone (DPC) in alopecia patients. Patch testing was performed on the upper back with Finn chambers containing 0.01% DPC, and the patch tests were scored after 6 days according to International Contact Dermatitis Research Group standards. Blood was sampled from patients pre-sensitization (week 0) and at 2, 6 and about 24 weeks after DPC sensitization.

This specimen's time point label, interpreted: patch test 1, 2 weeks after DPC sensitization. This specimen's treatment or condition label, per the study, means: therapeutic diphenylcyclopropenone sensitization with weekly scalp DPC. At each patch-test visit, blood was drawn before the patch test was applied. Patients were eligible if aged 18 to 70, diagnosed with alopecia and judged suitable for DPC therapy, and pregnant patients were excluded. Total RNA was extracted from unfractionated whole blood that had been collected in Tempus Blood RNA tubes. General conclusions and limits of the study: The number of PT1 expanded TCRs positively correlated with patch test score, significant at thresholds 8, 16 and 32 but not 4. Repeated subsampling changed both the strength of the expansion versus patch-test correlation and the threshold at which the correlation became significant. Because every patient had alopecia, a presumed autoimmune disease, the patients' immune response might differ from that of healthy individuals. Significantly more large CDR3 similarity clusters were formed by expanded TCRs than by pre-sensitization or healthy control sets, consistent with antigen-driven responses. DPC sensitization did not change the number of TCRs with a frequency above 1 in 1000, and there was no evidence of changes in global repertoire structure.

Libraries were prepared through RACE. Sequencing instrument: NextSeq 500. During library preparation, unique molecular identifiers were attached to individual cDNA molecules so that TCRs could be counted quantitatively and reproducibly. Each blood RNA sample was used to sequence both TCR alpha and TCR beta chains. On the study's bioinformatics: Samples had a median of about 90,000 TCRs, with a range from roughly 23,224 to 700,000. V, J and CDR3 annotation of the TCR reads was carried out using the Decombinator software suite. Every sample was subsampled to the same number of TCRs (28,000) for the PS versus PT1 abundance plots. TCRs were defined as expanded if absent before sensitization and observed at least eight times at the 2-week time point. Clones were called with MiXCR by TCRdb after fastp trimmed the public reads at Q25, and only in-frame beta chains were retained. Entries that share a CDR3 protein sequence are merged under the most common genes and DNA. The V and J calls shown here were made by TCRdb, not taken from the authors' results. Within this sample are about 110,000 distinct CDR3 sequences, with about 10% of them counted one time only. The biggest ten clones account for 3% to 4% of the sample.

Turning to this clonotype: What antigen it recognizes has not been identified. No qualities accompany the bases; no much larger clone lies one base away.

Deletion took 2 bases off V and 6 bases off J, with a span of 5 bases between the germline ends. Reading the germline V gene gives CDR1 KGHSH and CDR2 LQKENI. The cysteine opens and the phenylalanine closes a CDR3 of 11 amino acids. CDR3 DNA only is kept here, 33 bases in frame from base 1. This clonotype was obtained from a middle-aged woman with alopecia areata. Some clones in this sample may be carry-over from other donors' samples. The rearranged chain carries TRBV18 and TRBJ2-7, with no confidently assigned D gene. This material consisted of whole blood, taken in connection with sensitization to the hapten diphenylcyclopropenone (DPC). The bases read TGTGCCAGCTCACCAGGGTCCGAGCAGTACTTC. Translated, this is CASSPGSEQYF.